This T cell receptor beta chain was found in a study of T-cell reconstitution after alpha-beta-depleted transplantation in children. Overall study findings and caveats: By one year post-transplant, T-cell counts and diversity largely arose from T cells that were newly produced. Reportedly, roughly two months post-transplant, alpha-beta T cells arose from several hundred expanded graft clones. Diversity of TCRbeta at day 60 was high in some patients, arising from surviving recipient T cells and thymic progenitors.

Construction of the TCRbeta library involved unique molecular identifiers. MiXCR, run by TCRdb on the PCR reads, gives a single entry per CDR3 protein. Here the sample spans about 260,000 distinct CDR3 sequences, 11% being singletons. The CDR3 is made up of 12 amino acids. CDR1 is SQVTM and CDR2 is ANQGSEA in the germline V gene. Trimming cost V 3 bases and J 0 bases, with 3 bases left between them. This clonotype has a count of ten or more. Its antigen is unidentified. The source material was peripheral blood, sampled 180 days after TCRalphabeta/CD19-depleted stem cell transplant. This clonotype was obtained from a male patient between 2 and 10 years old who had a stem cell transplant for chronic granulomatous disease, so the T cells may come from the graft donor. The chain is built from TRBV29-1 and TRBJ2-1; D uncertain. In DNA form, the CDR3 reads TGCAGCGTTGACTACTCCTACAATGAGCAGTTCTTC. Its protein product is CSVDYSYNEQFF.